Below are 5 T cell receptor beta chains sequenced from a single sample in a study of T cell responses to AZD1222 COVID-19 vaccine. TCRdb's copy holds only in-frame clones and misses some; the assay was immunoSEQ multiplex PCR. Of some 120,000 clones listed, around 84% were seen once; the top ten hold roughly a quarter. The sample consisted of peripheral blood, taken 28 days after the second AZD1222 dose. Receptors originate from an adult who received the AZD1222 COVID-19 vaccine.

The V gene is TRBV3-1 (or the pseudogene TRBV3-2), the J gene TRBJ1-1, with 7 positions matching TRBD1. The V gene's germline CDR1 is LGHDT and CDR2 YNNKEL (reference sequence). Trimming removed 4 bases from V and 5 bases from J; junction bases left unmatched: 4. CDR3 length: 13 residues. The CDR3 DNA follows: TGTGCCAGCAGCCTTACAGGGGAGACTGAAGCTTTCTTT. Amino acid sequence: CASSLTGETEAFF.

The chain employs TRBV7-8 and TRBJ1-4; TRBD1 is a possible D gene (5 bases). Trimming shortened V by 1 base and J by 8 bases, and 11 bases separated the two germline ends. The CDR3 consists of 14 residues. Germline-derived CDR1 and CDR2 are SGHVS and FQNEAQ. The CDR3 DNA sequence: TGTGCCAGCAGCTTAGGGGGGGGAGACGAAAAACTGTTTTTT. Protein: CASSLGGGDEKLFF.

The CDR3: CASSLPATQKGKLFF. The DNA of the CDR3 is TGTGCCAGCAGCTTACCTGCGACCCAGAAGGGAAAACTGTTTTTT. V gene TRBV7-2 combines with J gene TRBJ1-4; D call uncertain. CDR3 length: 15 amino acids. Germline V gene sequence: CDR1 SGHTA, CDR2 FQGNSA. Trimming removed 2 bases at V and 10 bases at J, with 17 bases between. The complete variable domain, with remaining parts taken from reference TRBV7-2 and TRBJ1-4, reads GAGVSQSPSNKVTEKGKDVELRCDPISGHTALYWYRQSLGQGLEFLIYFQGNSAPDKSGLPSDRFSAERTGGSVSTLTIQRTQQEDSAVYLCASSLPATQKGKLFFGSGTQLSVL.

The chain recombines TRBV13 with TRBJ1-2; D gene unclear. The CDR3 covers 14 residues. Germline CDR1 reads PRHDT; CDR2 reads FYEKMQ (reference sequence). V was trimmed by 0 bases and J by 3 bases, leaving 8 bases between them. CDR3 coding DNA: TGTGCCAGCAGCTTAGGTGAGGGCTACTATGGCTACACCTTC. It translates to CASSLGEGYYGYTF. Together with reference TRBV13 and TRBJ1-2, the CDR3 gives the full variable domain: AAGVIQSPRHLIKEKRETATLKCYPIPRHDTVYWYQQGPGQDPQFLISFYEKMQSDKGSIPDRFSAQQFSDYHSELNMSSLELGDSALYFCASSLGEGYYGYTFGSGTRLTVV.

The sample holds a few counts of this clone. The CDR3: CSVEGIQGANTEAFF. Written as DNA, the CDR3 is TGCAGCGTTGAGGGAATACAGGGCGCAAACACTGAAGCTTTCTTT. The chain has TRBV29-1 and TRBJ1-1; the D gene is possibly TRBD1 (6 bases). The CDR3 runs 15 residues. Trimming shortened V by 3 bases and J by 2 bases, and 16 bases separated the two germline ends. In germline, CDR1 is SQVTM, CDR2 ANQGSEA. Full variable domain (remainder filled in from reference TRBV29-1 and TRBJ1-1): SAVISQKPSRDICQRGTSLTIQCQVDSQVTMMFWYRQQPGQSLTLIATANQGSEATYESGFVIDKFPISRPNLTFSTLTVSNMSPEDSSIYLCSVEGIQGANTEAFFGQGTRLTVV.